Listed below are T cell receptor beta chains from one sample, sequenced in a study of shared clonotypes between healthy human individuals. Sequencing used immunoSEQ multiplex PCR; TCRdb keeps in-frame clones, though not all of them. The sample carries more than 2,000,000 clones, approximately 95% recorded once. The specimen sequenced was naive CD4+ T cells from PBMCs. The receptors shown here come from a man aged 18-30 years in good health. Some clones in this sample may be carry-over from other donors' samples. Both conserved end residues are part of each CDR3.

v_call: TRBV7-3
j_call: TRBJ2-2
cdr3_aa: CASSLGLAGAGELFF

v_call: TRBV7-8
j_call: TRBJ1-2
cdr3_aa: CASSLAAAPYGYTF

v_call: TRBV7-9
j_call: TRBJ2-4
cdr3_aa: CASSLAGWDIQYF

v_call: TRBV10-3
j_call: TRBJ1-5
cdr3_aa: CAISEWKDILNQPQHF

v_call: TRBV5-6
j_call: TRBJ1-2
cdr3_aa: CASSAGFQPYGYTF

v_call: TRBV5-1
j_call: TRBJ1-1
cdr3_aa: CASSSSGGVTEAFF

v_call: TRBV2
j_call: TRBJ2-1
cdr3_aa: CASTLFWDATPNEQFF

v_call: TRBV7-9
j_call: TRBJ2-7
cdr3_aa: CASSLADPSWQYF

v_call: TRBV5-4
j_call: TRBJ2-7
cdr3_aa: CASRGPGGQGAYEQYF

v_call: TRBV7-2
j_call: TRBJ1-2
cdr3_aa: CASSLGGGRPYGYTF

v_call: TRBV28
j_call: TRBJ2-1
cdr3_aa: CASSSSEAGGNDEQFF

v_call: TRBV28
j_call: TRBJ1-2
cdr3_aa: CASSPQGGASGYTF

v_call: TRBV5-4
j_call: TRBJ2-7
cdr3_aa: CASSSFRLDSYEQYF

v_call: TRBV6-6
j_call: TRBJ1-3
cdr3_aa: CASSFGQASSGNTIYF

v_call: TRBV7-8
j_call: TRBJ2-3
cdr3_aa: CASKASGARDTQYF

v_call: TRBV25-1
j_call: TRBJ2-2
cdr3_aa: CASSTTAGELFF

v_call: TRBV5-1
j_call: TRBJ2-3
cdr3_aa: CASSEGSDTQYF

v_call: TRBV28
j_call: TRBJ1-1
cdr3_aa: CASSLGGAITEAFF

v_call: TRBV9
j_call: TRBJ2-1
cdr3_aa: CASSPRAYNEQFF

v_call: TRBV7-3
j_call: TRBJ2-1
cdr3_aa: CASSRTAQLSTYNEQFF

v_call: TRBV7-9
j_call: TRBJ2-7
cdr3_aa: CASSLFRTGSYEQYF

v_call: TRBV5-1
j_call: TRBJ2-7
cdr3_aa: CASSLVGVGDEQYF

v_call: TRBV30
j_call: TRBJ1-5
cdr3_aa: CAWGEGFRQPQHF

v_call: TRBV19
j_call: TRBJ2-7
cdr3_aa: CASSDPRTGSYEQYF

v_call: TRBV28
j_call: TRBJ2-7
cdr3_aa: CASVRRDSYEQYF

v_call: TRBV18
j_call: TRBJ2-7
cdr3_aa: CASSPGAGTPVGEQYF